This T cell receptor (beta chain) was found in a study of regulatory T cells in long-lasting Graves disease listed by TCRdb under 2021. Broadly, across the study: Patients with newly diagnosed Graves' disease had been on antithyroid drugs for under 3 months. The study was registered as a clinical trial and conducted in China. Persistent Graves' disease patients were compared with newly diagnosed Graves' disease patients by peripheral blood TCR sequencing and RNA sequencing. A total of around 35 samples underwent TCR sequencing, from 13 patients with persistent Graves' disease and roughly 20 patients with newly diagnosed Graves' disease. Summary of the overall study and its limitations: Persistent Graves' disease patients showed lower TCR Shannon entropy and fewer highly expanded clones than newly diagnosed patients, suggesting clonal expansion. Only the TCR beta chain was sequenced and analyzed. Preferential use of TRBV28, TRBJ1-2 and TRBJ2-5 was observed in persistent disease, whereas TRBV20-1 and TRBJ2-1 were favored in newly diagnosed disease. Only peripheral blood was studied, because thyroid tissue, the primary lesion, was inaccessible. The authors noted that the small sample size was a limitation that may lower accuracy. A larger number of public clonotypes was shared among persistent patients (more than 2,500) than among newly diagnosed patients (over 850).

Library generation was performed with multiplex PCR. The sequencer listed for this sample is Illumina HiSeq 4000. TCR beta libraries were built with iRepertoire HTBI primers and Arm-PCR amplification of CDR3 regions. Before sequencing, the PCR products underwent gel purification. In the authors' own workflow: Across samples, 62 TRBV and 14 TRBJ segments were identified and used for gene usage analysis of CDR3 amino acid clonotypes. COPE and FqMerger were used to merge filtered high-quality paired reads into contigs. Contigs were aligned with BLAST to IMGT TRBV, TRBD and TRBJ reference genes, and CDR3 was defined per IMGT. Any clonotype with a frequency above 0.1% was classified as a highly expanded clone. Shannon entropy served as the measure of repertoire diversity, while the Gini coefficient captured V-J evenness. A clonotype found in more than one individual was treated as public. The public reads were run again by TCRdb, first through fastp at Q25 and then through MiXCR, and only productive beta chains were kept. Entries that share a CDR3 protein sequence are merged under the most common genes and DNA. The V and J calls, along with clone size, are taken from TCRdb and not from the paper's own processing. Within this sample are approximately 400,000 distinct CDR3 sequences, with about 15% of them counted one time only. In total, the top ten clones hold roughly a sixth of the sample.

This clonotype has a count of ten or more. Which antigen it targets is not known. Nothing much larger sits one base from this clone, and base qualities are not available. The V and J ends are trimmed by 7 bases and 1 base, leaving 13 bases between them. Measured from the cysteine to the phenylalanine, the CDR3 is 15 residues long. The CDR3 DNA has 45 bases and is translated from base 1. The germline V gene specifies WSHSY as CDR1 and SAAADI as CDR2. The time point label corresponds to: newly diagnosed GD, antithyroid drugs for less than 3 months. For both TCR sequencing and RNA sequencing, RNA was extracted from PBMCs in TRIzol. Graves' disease was diagnosed according to American Thyroid Association guidelines. Recruitment of patients was carried out at an endocrinology department in Xi'an, China. Each patient gave approximately 8.8 milliliters of peripheral blood, collected in an EDTA anticoagulant tube. Ficoll Paque Plus density gradient separation was used to isolate PBMCs, and no further T cell sorting was performed. An Agilent 2100 Bioanalyzer and agarose gel were used to check RNA quality, and a NanoDrop 2000 was used to measure RNA concentration.

The same data also went into a second study, on T cells in Graves' hyperthyroidism and ophthalmopathy. The second publication reports: A patient counted as having stable Graves' hyperthyroidism if no progression to ophthalmopathy occurred over 18 months of follow-up. Hyperthyroidism patients were newly diagnosed, had a disease duration of under 2 months, and were aged 18 to 65 years. The study excluded patients with uncontrolled infections, other autoimmune diseases, pregnancy or lactation. Diagnoses relied on clinical symptoms, serum thyroxine and TRAb, thyroid ultrasound and orbital computed tomography. For the first round of RT-PCR on the TCR CDR3, the HTBI primer set was used together with the Qiagen OneStep RT-PCR kit. Most expanded thyroid clonotypes (frequency above 0.001) were also found in blood, which suggests that blood repertoires may mirror thyroid immune responses. A model built on a 13 V-J signature distinguished ophthalmopathy from stable hyperthyroidism, reaching around 90% sensitivity and under 84% specificity in cross-validation and 80%/75% in testing. In validation, progression to ophthalmopathy was predicted by the model with 70% to 71% sensitivity and nearly 75% specificity, a median of about 6.4 months before onset. To identify distinguishing TCR V-J signatures, a discovery cohort of 95 to 100 patients was used, comprising 40 to 45 with Graves' ophthalmopathy and about 59 with stable Graves' hyperthyroidism. Prospective prediction of ophthalmopathy was tested in an independent validation cohort of fewer than 20 hyperthyroidism patients and approximately 17 patients who later progressed to ophthalmopathy. For training and testing, the roughly 97 patients in the discovery cohort were randomly divided in a 7:3 ratio. In several Graves' hyperthyroidism patients, the study also compared T-cell repertoires from thyroid tissue with T-cell repertoires from blood. Following sampling, methimazole starting at 30 mg daily was given to hyperthyroidism patients, and high-dose intravenous methylprednisolone was given to ophthalmopathy patients. Libraries were constructed in a second round of multiplex PCR, after which size selection and purification were performed. Libraries were sequenced paired-end with 100 bp reads on an Illumina HiSeq2000. SOAPnuke was used to process the raw data, removing reads that contained adapters or uncalled bases, had a mean Phred below 15, or lacked an exact match to the constant primer or identifier. High-quality paired reads were merged using COPE v1.2.5, and each unique nucleotide sequence was defined as a clonotype. Clonotypes were aligned to IMGT TRBV, TRBD and TRBJ reference segments using MiTCR v1.1. The analysis was restricted to V-J combinations with a frequency above 0.0001, which together covered 99% to 99.2% of the repertoires. The TCS score was defined as the ratio of F50 (clonal expansion) to E x V (chaos), calculated using BLOSUM62-based TCRdist between CDR3 peptides within each V-J. Welch's t-statistics and random forest reduced some 510 V-J features to 13, which were used in a naive Bayes classifier (R e1071). Sample size was not statistically predetermined, and investigators were not blinded to group allocation. TCR Vbeta CDR3 sequencing of some 140 peripheral blood samples (over 40 ophthalmopathy, around 80 hyperthyroidism and around 17 progressor patients) is reported in the paper.

This TCR derives from a young woman with Graves disease. Donor details come from another sample of the same person, matched by shared clones. This receptor chain uses TRBV10-2 and TRBJ2-2; TRBD2 is possibly the D segment (5 matching bases). The specimen was peripheral blood mononuclear cells (PBMCs), collected at new diagnosis, from a patient treated with antithyroid drugs. The base sequence is TGCGCCAGCATCCCAGCGGAGGAGAACACCGGGGAGCTGTTTTTT. It translates as CASIPAEENTGELFF.